This entry concerns a single T cell receptor (beta chain). The authors' processing: Amplifying reference gene primers gave estimates of nucleated cell counts. Sequencing used immunoSEQ multiplex PCR; TCRdb keeps in-frame clones, though not all of them. V, J and clone size derive from that table, while D and trimming were established from the DNA sequence. The sample comprises 80,000 to 100,000 clones, around nine tenths of which are singletons, and around 4% rests with the top ten. The record originates from a study of blood T cell repertoires in COVID-19. Study summary: COVID-19 samples from acute and convalescent phases originated in the United States, Italy and Spain. Sample material is recorded as cDNA or gDNA derived from T cells, B-cell-depleted T cells, or PBMCs.

CDR3 length: 15 amino acids. Seattle participants joined during active infection and were tracked over time. The TCR was taken from a human donor with COVID-19, enrolled during active disease. The donor label of this sample is uncertain. The chain couples TRBV21-1 to TRBJ2-7; the listed D gene, TRBD1, was not tested against the DNA. TRBV21-1 is annotated as a pseudogene. Sequencing was carried out using peripheral blood. The CDR3 DNA follows: TGTGCCAGCAGCAAAGGGGCGCAGTTTCCCTACGAGCAGTACTTC. Its translation is CASSKGAQFPYEQYF.